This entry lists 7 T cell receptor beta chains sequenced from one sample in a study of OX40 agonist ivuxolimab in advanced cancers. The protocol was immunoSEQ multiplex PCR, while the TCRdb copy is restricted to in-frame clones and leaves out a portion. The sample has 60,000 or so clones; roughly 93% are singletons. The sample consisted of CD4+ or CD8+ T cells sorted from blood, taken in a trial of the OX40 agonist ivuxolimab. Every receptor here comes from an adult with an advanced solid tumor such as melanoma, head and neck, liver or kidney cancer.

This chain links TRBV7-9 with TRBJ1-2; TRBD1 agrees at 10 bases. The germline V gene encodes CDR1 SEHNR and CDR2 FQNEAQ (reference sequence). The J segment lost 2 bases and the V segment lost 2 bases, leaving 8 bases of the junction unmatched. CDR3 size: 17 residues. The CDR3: CASSLNPGQGLNYGYTF. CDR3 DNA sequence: TGTGCCAGCAGCTTAAACCCGGGACAGGGGCTAAACTATGGCTACACCTTC.

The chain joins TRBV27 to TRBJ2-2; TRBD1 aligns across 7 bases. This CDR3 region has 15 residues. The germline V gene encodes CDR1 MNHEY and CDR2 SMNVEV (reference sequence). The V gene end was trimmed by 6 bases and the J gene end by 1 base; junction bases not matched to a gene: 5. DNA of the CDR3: TGTGCCAGCAGCTTCGGGACAGTGAACACCGGGGAGCTGTTTTTT. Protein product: CASSFGTVNTGELFF.

The DNA of the CDR3 is TGTGCCAGCAGTTTAAAATTGGGACTAGCGGGGACCTACTTGCAGTACTTC. Its translation: CASSLKLGLAGTYLQYF. The V and J genes are TRBV28 and TRBJ2-7; TRBD2 aligns across 13 bases. J lost 9 bases, V lost 2 bases, and 13 bases had no gene match. This CDR3 has 17 amino acids. Per germline, CDR1 MDHEN and CDR2 SYDVKM.

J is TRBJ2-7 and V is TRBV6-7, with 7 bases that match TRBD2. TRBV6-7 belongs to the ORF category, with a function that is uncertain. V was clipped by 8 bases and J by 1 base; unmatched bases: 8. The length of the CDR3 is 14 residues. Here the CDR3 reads CASRELASSYEQYF. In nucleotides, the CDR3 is TGTGCCAGCCGCGAACTAGCGAGTTCCTACGAGCAGTACTTC.

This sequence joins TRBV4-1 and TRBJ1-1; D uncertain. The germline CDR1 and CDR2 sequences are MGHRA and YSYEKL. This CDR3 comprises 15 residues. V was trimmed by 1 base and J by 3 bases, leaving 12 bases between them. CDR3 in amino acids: CASSQVGIGDTEAFF. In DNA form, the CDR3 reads TGCGCCAGCAGCCAAGTGGGAATCGGGGACACTGAAGCTTTCTTT.

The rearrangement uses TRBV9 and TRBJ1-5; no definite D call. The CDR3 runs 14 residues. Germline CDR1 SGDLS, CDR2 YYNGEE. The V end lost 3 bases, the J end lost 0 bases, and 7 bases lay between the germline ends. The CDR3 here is CASSDSYSNQPQHF. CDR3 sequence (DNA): TGTGCCAGCAGCGACTCTTATAGCAATCAGCCCCAGCATTTT.

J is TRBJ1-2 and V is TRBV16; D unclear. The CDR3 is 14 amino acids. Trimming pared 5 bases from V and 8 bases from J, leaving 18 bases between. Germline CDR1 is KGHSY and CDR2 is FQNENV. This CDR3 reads CASSARALPRGYTF. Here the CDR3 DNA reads TGTGCCAGCAGCGCTCGGGCCCTCCCTAGGGGCTACACCTTC.